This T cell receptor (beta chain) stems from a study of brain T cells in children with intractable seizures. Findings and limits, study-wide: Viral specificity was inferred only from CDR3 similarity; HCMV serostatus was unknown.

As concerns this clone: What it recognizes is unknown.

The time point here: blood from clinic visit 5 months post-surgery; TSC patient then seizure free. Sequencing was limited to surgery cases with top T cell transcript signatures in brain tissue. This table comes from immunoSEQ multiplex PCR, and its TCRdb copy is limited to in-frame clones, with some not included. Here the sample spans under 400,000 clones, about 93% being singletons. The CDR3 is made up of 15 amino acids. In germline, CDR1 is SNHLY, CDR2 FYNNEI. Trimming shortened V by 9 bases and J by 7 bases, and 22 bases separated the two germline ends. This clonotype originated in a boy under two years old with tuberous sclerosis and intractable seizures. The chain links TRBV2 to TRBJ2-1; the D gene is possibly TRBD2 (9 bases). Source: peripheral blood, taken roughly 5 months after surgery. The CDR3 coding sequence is TGTGCCAGGAGTCAGGGGGCGGGAGGGAATAATGAGCAGTTCTTC. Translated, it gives CARSQGAGGNNEQFF.